What follows is one T cell receptor beta chain and its context. The antigen is unknown. Since no conserved phenylalanine or tryptophan closes the CDR3, a read error is the likely cause. Because the CDR3's place on the DNA is in doubt, the DNA is left out and the CDR3 is given as listed by TCRdb. TCRdb fed the PCR reads into MiXCR, producing one record per CDR3 protein. The sample has fewer than 350,000 distinct CDR3 sequences; about a fifth are singletons. The CDR3 numbers 9 amino acids, ends counted. The germline CDR1 and CDR2 sequences are MNHEY and SMNVEV (reference sequence). A CD8+CD4-CCR7+CD45RA+ phenotype served as the sorting definition for naive CD8 T cells. The data derive from a study of molecular identifiers for immune sequencing clone quantification. Overall study results and limits: Investigators reportedly could detect spiked Jurkat TCR RNA from one cell among approximately 1 million naive cells. Because of identical TCR molecules sharing a barcode, sizes of highly expanded clones could be underestimated. Under 1% of molecules in naive cells, but over 97% of effector molecules, belonged to clones above 20 RNA copies.

The sequence was obtained from a human donor in good health. Some libraries in this study had Jurkat cell RNA spiked in. The sequenced sample consisted of naive CD8+ T cells from blood, with Jurkat cell RNA spiked in. Subset noted: FACS-sorted CD8+CD4-CCR7+CD45RA+ naive T cells. The rearrangement links TRBV27 to TRBJ2-3; TRBD1, the table's D call, lacks a check against the DNA. The CDR3 sequence: CASNSSPRG.